At least ten counts were recorded for the clone carrying this TCR beta chain. The record originates from a study of breast tumors, draining lymph nodes, adjacent tissues. TCRdb reprocessed the multiplex PCR reads via MiXCR and lists one record per CDR3 protein. The data contain over 250,000 distinct CDR3 sequences, roughly 30% of them singletons. This CDR3 comprises 14 residues. The ends were cut back, 5 bases at V and 3 bases at J, with 10 bases in the middle. CDR1 LGHNA and CDR2 YNFKEQ come from the germline V gene. Samples came from axillary lymph nodes draining the breast cancer. The chain is built from TRBV4-2 and TRBJ2-2; D uncertain. The sequenced sample consisted of axillary lymph node tissue. The TCR sequence derives from a female donor with breast cancer. Some clones in this sample may be carry-over from other donors' samples. The CDR3 nucleotides are TGTGCCAGCAGCGGAGCGTTCCACACCGGGGAGCTGTTTTTT. It yields the protein CASSGAFHTGELFF.